The next 31 T cell receptor beta chains were all read from a single sample in a study of blood T cells in healthy people across ages. A second 7 to 11 cycle PCR used barcoded and J-beta primers. TCRdb redid the calling of the 5' RACE reads with MiXCR, one entry per CDR3 protein. The table has about 1,400,000 distinct CDR3 sequences, roughly 59% seen once. The sample taken for sequencing was blood. Source of these receptors: a man in his late teens or twenties in good health.

The V and J genes are TRBV5-1 and TRBJ2-3, with D unresolved. The germline CDR1 and CDR2 sequences are SGHRS and YFSETQ. The V end lost 4 bases, the J end lost 3 bases, and 3 bases lay between the germline ends. The CDR3 covers 11 residues. The CDR3 bases are TGCGCCAGCAGCAAGACAGATACGCAGTATTTT. It codes for CASSKTDTQYF.

This clonotype was recorded a few times. The chain joins TRBV24-1 to TRBJ2-5; 9 positions agree with TRBD2. The J call may be mistaken, given a closer DNA end match to TRBJ2-7. From germline, CDR1 is KGHDR and CDR2 SFDVKD. CDR3 size: 15 residues. The CDR3 bases are TGTGCCACCAGTGATTCGACTAGCGGAGTGTACGAGCAGTACTTC. This encodes CATSDSTSGVYEQYF.

This clonotype was seen a few times. V usage is TRBV2 and J usage is TRBJ2-5, with D perhaps matching TRBD1 or TRBD2 (5 bases each). Trimming left V 10 bases short and J 5 bases short, with 23 bases between. Germline V gene sequence: CDR1 SNHLY, CDR2 FYNNEI. The CDR3 is 15 residues long. The CDR3 loop is CATQRDGPWGETQYF. CDR3 sequence (DNA): TGTGCCACACAGAGAGACGGTCCCTGGGGGGAGACCCAGTACTTC.

This clonotype was counted a single time. The chain combines TRBV5-1 with TRBJ2-7; 9 nucleotides line up with TRBD1. From germline, CDR1 is SGHRS and CDR2 YFSETQ. V lost 4 bases, J lost 1 base, and 6 bases stayed unmatched. The CDR3 has 15 residues. CDR3 amino acids: CASSQRTGASYEQYF. The CDR3 coding sequence is TGCGCCAGCAGCCAAAGGACAGGGGCGTCCTACGAGCAGTACTTC.

The V call is TRBV20-1, the J call TRBJ1-2; unclear D gene. This CDR3 has 14 amino acids. CDR1 and CDR2 (germline): DFQATT, SNEGSKA (reference sequence). Trimming removed 6 bases at V and 2 bases at J, with 16 bases between. The chain's CDR3 is CSAGRYSANYGYTF. Here the CDR3 DNA reads TGCAGTGCCGGCCGTTACAGCGCGAACTATGGCTACACCTTC.

This clonotype has just a few counts. V and J are TRBV12-3 or TRBV12-4 and TRBJ1-4; D unresolved. Trimming left V 2 bases short and J 8 bases short, with 6 bases between. The CDR3 totals 12 residues. CDR3 in amino acids: CASSLMGEKLFF. For the CDR3, the DNA is TGTGCCAGCAGTTTAATGGGGGAAAAACTGTTTTTT.

This chain uses TRBV10-1 with TRBJ2-3; 8 bases are a match to TRBD1. The germline V gene has CDR1 WNHNN and CDR2 SYGVQD (reference sequence). This CDR3 contains 17 residues. V was clipped by 5 bases and J by 6 bases; unmatched bases: 16. The DNA of the CDR3 is TGCGCCAGCAGTCCCGGACAGGGCCAGGGCCTTGCGGATACGCAGTATTTT. Its translation: CASSPGQGQGLADTQYF.

The V call is TRBV27, the J call TRBJ2-5; D gene ambiguous. Trimming removed 5 bases at V and 3 bases at J, with 10 bases between. CDR1 and CDR2 from the germline V gene are MNHEY and SMNVEV (reference sequence). There are 13 residues in the CDR3. CDR3 in DNA: TGTGCCAGCAGTCCCCCAGAAGAAGAGACCCAGTACTTC. Amino acid sequence: CASSPPEEETQYF.

This clonotype was found a few times. The genes are TRBV6-5 and TRBJ1-2, with a possible D match to TRBD1 (5 bases). This CDR3 has 15 amino acids. Germline CDR1 is MNHEY and CDR2 is SVGAGI. Trimming took 0 bases from V and 5 from J, leaving 13 bases between them. CDR3 amino acids: CASSYSISGGYGYTF. The CDR3 DNA is TGTGCCAGCAGTTACTCCATCAGTGGGGGTTATGGCTACACCTTC.

This chain uses TRBV14 with TRBJ2-7, with TRBD1 matching 7 bases. V shed 4 bases and J 7 bases; nucleotides not matched to a gene: 16. Germline-derived CDR1 and CDR2 are SGHDN and FVKESK. The CDR3 sequence is 16 residues long. This CDR3 reads CASSRADRVISNEQYF. The CDR3 DNA follows: TGTGCCAGCAGCCGGGCCGACAGGGTTATTTCCAATGAGCAGTACTTC.

This clonotype was seen more than once but under ten times. The chain links TRBV3-1 to TRBJ2-7, with TRBD1 matching over 7 bases. Germline loops: CDR1 LGHDT, CDR2 YNNKEL (reference sequence). With V trimmed by 5 bases and J by 3 bases, 13 bases remained unmatched. This CDR3 contains 16 residues. CDR3 sequence: CASSIRDGTAYYEQYF. Here the CDR3 DNA reads TGTGCCAGCAGCATAAGAGACGGGACAGCCTACTACGAGCAGTACTTC.

This clonotype occurred many times. The chain is built from TRBV20-1 and TRBJ2-3; 11 bases are shared with TRBD1. Trimming removed 1 base from V and 1 base from J; junction bases left unmatched: 7. CDR1 is DFQATT and CDR2 is SNEGSKA in the germline V gene (reference sequence). CDR3 length equals 17 residues. CDR3 sequence reads: CSARAATGQGGTDTQYF. CDR3 nucleotides: TGCAGTGCTAGAGCCGCCACGGGACAGGGGGGCACAGATACGCAGTATTTT.

The chain combines TRBV18 with TRBJ2-1, with D possibly matching TRBD2 (6 bases). V shed 4 bases and J shed 5 bases, with 18 bases lying between them. There are 16 residues in the CDR3. Germline CDR1 reads KGHSH; CDR2 reads LQKENI. The CDR3 spells CASSLNGAGSNNEQFF. The CDR3 DNA reads TGTGCCAGCTCACTAAATGGGGCGGGGTCCAACAATGAGCAGTTCTTC.

This sequence joins TRBV10-3 and TRBJ2-1; TRBD2 agrees at 7 bases. The germline V gene encodes CDR1 ENHRY and CDR2 SYGVKD. The CDR3 runs 13 residues. With V trimmed by 11 bases and J by 5 bases, 9 bases remained unmatched. The CDR3 DNA reads TGTGCCGCCACGGGACGGGAGGACAATGAGCAGTTCTTC. Its translation is CAATGREDNEQFF.

This chain joins TRBV12-3 or TRBV12-4 and TRBJ2-5; 7 bases are shared with TRBD1. The J call is in doubt because the DNA end fits TRBJ2-7 better. CDR3 length: 14 amino acids. Here the CDR3 DNA reads TGTGCCAGCAGTTTTAACAGGGGTGGCTACGAGCAGTACTTC. Its translation: CASSFNRGGYEQYF.

The chain is built from TRBV6-1 and TRBJ1-5; TRBD1 agrees at 8 bases. Germline V CDR1 and CDR2: MNHNS, SASEGT. V dropped 7 bases and J dropped 15; count of bases not matched to a gene: 20. The CDR3 is made up of 15 amino acids. CDR3 sequence (DNA): TGTGCCAGCATAGTGGACGGGGCAGGGGGCGGCCATTGGCATTTT. Protein product: CASIVDGAGGGHWHF.

This clonotype has just a few counts. The chain uses TRBV20-1 and TRBJ2-5, with 7 nucleotides matching TRBD2. Germline-derived CDR1 and CDR2 are DFQATT and SNEGSKA (reference sequence). V gave up 3 bases and J gave up 5 bases; unmatched junction bases: 12. This CDR3 is built from 15 residues. The CDR3 reads CSARGSSGMRETQYF. CDR3 nucleotides: TGCAGTGCTAGGGGGTCCAGCGGGATGAGGGAGACCCAGTACTTC.

The rearrangement uses TRBV6-1 and TRBJ1-2; 7 bases align to TRBD1. Looked up from germline, CDR1 is MNHNS and CDR2 is SASEGT. CDR3 length: 20 residues. V was pared by 10 bases and J by 4 bases, with 30 bases of the junction left unmatched. The CDR3, as DNA: TGTGCCACCGCCGGGGGAGCAGGGGGTATTGAGGAGGTGGGGATCTATGGCTACACCTTC. It is translated as CATAGGAGGIEEVGIYGYTF.

The V call is TRBV29-1, the J call TRBJ2-7, with 7 positions matching TRBD2. Germline V gene lookup returns CDR1 SQVTM and CDR2 ANQGSEA. This CDR3 is 12 amino acids long. The trim removed 4 bases at V and 7 bases at J, leaving 7 bases unmatched. The CDR3 is CSVGEGWSEQYF. CDR3 in DNA: TGCAGCGTTGGGGAGGGATGGAGTGAGCAGTACTTC.

The V gene is TRBV5-1, the J gene TRBJ2-7; TRBD1 matches 7 bases. Germline CDR1 SGHRS, CDR2 YFSETQ. This CDR3 comprises 17 residues. J lost 3 bases, V lost 4 bases, and 16 bases had no gene match. DNA of the CDR3: TGCGCCAGCAGCCAAGAGACAGGGATCTCTGGGGACTACGAGCAGTACTTC. Residues: CASSQETGISGDYEQYF.

This clonotype was found a few times. The chain links TRBV7-9 to TRBJ2-3; possible D gene TRBD1, 5 bases. The CDR3 has 15 residues. The germline V and J ends were trimmed by 1 base and 1 base, with 9 bases remaining between them. In germline, CDR1 is SEHNR, CDR2 FQNEAQ (reference sequence). The CDR3 here is CASSLVGPGTDTQYF. The CDR3 DNA reads TGTGCCAGCAGCTTAGTGGGGCCGGGCACAGATACGCAGTATTTT.

The chain links TRBV4-3 to TRBJ2-1, with D possibly called TRBD1 or TRBD2 (5 bases each). From germline, CDR1 is LGHNA and CDR2 YSLEER. Trimming cost V 4 bases and J 7 bases, with 17 bases left between them. CDR3 length: 15 amino acids. The CDR3 DNA sequence: TGCGCCAGCAGCCCGAGAGAGGGGTACGCAAATGAGCAGTTCTTC. Protein: CASSPREGYANEQFF.

The CDR3 DNA follows: TGCGCCAGCAGCCACGCTAGCGGGAGGAGACTCAATGAGCAGTTCTTC. Protein sequence: CASSHASGRRLNEQFF. The chain employs TRBV4-1 and TRBJ2-1, with 11 bases aligning to TRBD2. This CDR3 has 16 amino acids. The J segment lost 6 bases and the V segment lost 3 bases, leaving 7 bases of the junction unmatched. Germline assignment: CDR1 MGHRA and CDR2 YSYEKL.

The rearrangement uses TRBV25-1 and TRBJ2-7; TRBD1 is a possible D gene (6 bases). This CDR3 spans 13 amino acids. V was cut by 7 bases and J by 5 bases, with 15 bases left in between. From germline, CDR1 is MGHDK and CDR2 SYGVNS. The CDR3 sequence: CASTQGSLDEQYF. CDR3 bases: TGTGCCAGCACACAGGGTTCCCTAGACGAGCAGTACTTC.

The genes are TRBV20-1 and TRBJ1-5, with D perhaps matching TRBD1 (5 bases). This CDR3 spans 15 amino acids. Per germline, CDR1 DFQATT and CDR2 SNEGSKA (reference sequence). Deletions cut 0 bases from V and 0 bases from J, with 9 bases between. The CDR3 sequence is CSAREGHISNQPQHF. The CDR3 DNA is TGCAGTGCTAGAGAGGGGCATATTAGCAATCAGCCCCAGCATTTT.

The J gene is TRBJ2-5, the V gene TRBV5-5; the D gene is possibly TRBD1 (6 bases). The germline gives CDR1 SGHKS, CDR2 YYEKEE (reference sequence). The CDR3 has 17 residues. V gave up 4 bases and J gave up 5 bases, with 24 bases separating them. The CDR3 region is CASSPPLDSPERETQYF. CDR3 in DNA: TGTGCCAGCAGCCCTCCCCTGGACAGCCCCGAGAGGGAGACCCAGTACTTC.

This clonotype was found once. The chain carries TRBV6-2 or TRBV6-3 and TRBJ2-4; the D gene is possibly TRBD2 (6 bases). The J call is in doubt because the DNA end fits TRBJ2-7 better. Per germline, CDR1 MNHEY and CDR2 SVGEGT. CDR3 length: 11 residues. This CDR3 reads CASGLPYEQYF. The CDR3 nucleotides read TGTGCCAGCGGACTACCCTACGAGCAGTACTTC.

The CDR3 protein is CASSVRRWTDTQYF. Written as DNA, the CDR3 is TGTGCCAGCAGCGTCAGAAGATGGACAGATACGCAGTATTTT. V usage is TRBV9 and J usage is TRBJ2-3, with D unresolved. With 2 bases removed from V and 3 bases from J, the gap between germline ends came to 10 bases. The CDR3 runs 14 residues. CDR1 is SGDLS, CDR2 YYNGEE, per germline.

The V gene is TRBV4-1, the J gene TRBJ1-5; no clear D gene. Looked up from germline, CDR1 is MGHRA and CDR2 is YSYEKL. The CDR3 sequence is 17 residues long. V dropped 0 bases and J dropped 3 bases, with 15 bases sitting between them. As DNA, the CDR3 is TGCGCCAGCAGCCAAGATATCCGGACGGAACCCAATCAGCCCCAGCATTTT. Its translation: CASSQDIRTEPNQPQHF.

The J gene is TRBJ1-1, the V gene TRBV9; 11 bases match TRBD1. J gave up 4 bases and V 3 bases, and 5 bases lay outside the gene matches. This CDR3 spans 15 amino acids. Germline assignment: CDR1 SGDLS and CDR2 YYNGEE. The DNA for the CDR3 is TGTGCCAGCAGCGCGGGACAGGGGGTGAGCACTGAAGCTTTCTTT. This translates into CASSAGQGVSTEAFF.

DNA of the CDR3: TGCGCCAGCAGCACCGGAATTAGCGGGCCCCTCTACGAGCAGTACTTC. This translates into CASSTGISGPLYEQYF. This sequence joins TRBV5-1 and TRBJ2-7; 7 bases are a match to TRBD2. The CDR3 length is 16 residues. V shed 4 bases and J 3 bases; nucleotides not matched to a gene: 13. CDR1 and CDR2 (germline): SGHRS, YFSETQ.